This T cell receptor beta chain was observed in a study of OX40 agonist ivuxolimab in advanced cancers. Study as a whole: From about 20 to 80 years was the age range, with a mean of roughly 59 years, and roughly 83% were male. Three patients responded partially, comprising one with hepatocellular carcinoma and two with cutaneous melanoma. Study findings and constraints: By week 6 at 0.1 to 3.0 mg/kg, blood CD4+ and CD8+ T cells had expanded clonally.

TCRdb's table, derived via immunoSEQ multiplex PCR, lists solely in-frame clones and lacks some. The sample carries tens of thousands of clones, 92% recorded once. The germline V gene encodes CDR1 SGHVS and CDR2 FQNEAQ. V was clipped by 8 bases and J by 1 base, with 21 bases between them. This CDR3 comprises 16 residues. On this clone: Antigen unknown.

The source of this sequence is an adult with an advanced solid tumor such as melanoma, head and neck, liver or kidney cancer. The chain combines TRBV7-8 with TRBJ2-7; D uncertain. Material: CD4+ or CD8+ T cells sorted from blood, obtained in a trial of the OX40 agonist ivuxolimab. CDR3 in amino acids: CASLTSHSSRSYEQYF. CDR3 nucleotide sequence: TGTGCCAGCCTCACGTCACACTCCTCGAGGTCCTACGAGCAGTACTTC.